This TCR beta chain is from a study of breast tumors, draining lymph nodes, adjacent tissues. TCRdb passed the multiplex PCR reads through MiXCR, listing each CDR3 protein once. The sample lists under 85,000 distinct CDR3 sequences, roughly a fifth occurring once. Germline V gene sequence: CDR1 SQVTM, CDR2 ANQGSEA. This CDR3 has 14 amino acids. V lost 6 bases and J lost 4; bases outside the gene matches: 12. Breast cancer patients provided tissue from their axillary draining lymph nodes. This clonotype was seen at least ten times. The receptor comes from a female donor with breast cancer. Some clones in this sample may be carry-over from other donors' samples. The gene calls are TRBV29-1 and TRBJ2-7, with 7 bases fitting TRBD2. The specimen was axillary lymph node tissue. CDR3 amino acids: CSVLFGGSSYEQYF. For the CDR3, the DNA is TGCAGCGTCCTCTTCGGGGGGTCTTCTTACGAGCAGTACTTC.